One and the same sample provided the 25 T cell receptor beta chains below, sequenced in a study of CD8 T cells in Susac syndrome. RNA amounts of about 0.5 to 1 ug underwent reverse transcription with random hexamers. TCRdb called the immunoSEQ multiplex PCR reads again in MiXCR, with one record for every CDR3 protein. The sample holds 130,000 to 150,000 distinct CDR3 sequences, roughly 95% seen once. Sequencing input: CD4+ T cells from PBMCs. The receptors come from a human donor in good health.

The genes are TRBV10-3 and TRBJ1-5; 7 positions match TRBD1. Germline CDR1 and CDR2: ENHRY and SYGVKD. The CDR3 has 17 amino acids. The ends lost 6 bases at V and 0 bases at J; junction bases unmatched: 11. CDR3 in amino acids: CAISADRPSNSNQPQHF. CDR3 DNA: TGTGCCATCAGCGCGGACAGGCCATCTAATAGCAATCAGCCCCAGCATTTT.

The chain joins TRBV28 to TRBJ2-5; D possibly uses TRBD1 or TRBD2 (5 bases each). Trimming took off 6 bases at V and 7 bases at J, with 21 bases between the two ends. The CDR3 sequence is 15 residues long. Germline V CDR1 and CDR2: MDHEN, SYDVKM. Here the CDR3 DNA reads TGTGCCAGCAGCCGAATCCGGGACGCCTTTGCGACCCAGTACTTC. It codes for CASSRIRDAFATQYF.

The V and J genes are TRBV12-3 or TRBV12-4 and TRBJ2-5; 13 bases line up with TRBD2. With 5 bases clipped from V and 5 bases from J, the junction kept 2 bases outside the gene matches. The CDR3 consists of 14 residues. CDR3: CASSRTSGSETQYF. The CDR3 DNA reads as TGTGCCAGCAGTCGGACTAGCGGGAGTGAGACCCAGTACTTC.

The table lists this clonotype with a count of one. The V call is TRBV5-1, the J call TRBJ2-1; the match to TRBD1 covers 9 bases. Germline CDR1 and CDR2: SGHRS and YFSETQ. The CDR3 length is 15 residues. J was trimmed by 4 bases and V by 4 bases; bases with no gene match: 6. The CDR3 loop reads CASSGQGIQYNEQFF. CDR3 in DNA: TGCGCCAGCAGCGGACAGGGGATCCAGTACAATGAGCAGTTCTTC. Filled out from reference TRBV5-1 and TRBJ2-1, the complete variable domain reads KAGVTQTPRYLIKTRGQQVTLSCSPISGHRSVSWYQQTPGQGLQFLFEYFSETQRNKGNFPGRFSGRQFSNSRSEMNVSTLELGDSALYLCASSGQGIQYNEQFFGPGTRLTVL.

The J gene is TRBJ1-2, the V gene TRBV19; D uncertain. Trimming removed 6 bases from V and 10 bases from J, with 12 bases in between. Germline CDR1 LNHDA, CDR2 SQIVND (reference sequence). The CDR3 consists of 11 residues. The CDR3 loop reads CASRILGLYTF. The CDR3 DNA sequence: TGTGCCAGTAGGATTCTCGGGCTCTACACCTTC. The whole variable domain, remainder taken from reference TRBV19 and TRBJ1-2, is DGGITQSPKYLFRKEGQNVTLSCEQNLNHDAMYWYRQDPGQGLRLIYYSQIVNDFQKGDIAEGYSVSREKKESFPLTVTSAQKNPTAFYLCASRILGLYTFGSGTRLTVV.

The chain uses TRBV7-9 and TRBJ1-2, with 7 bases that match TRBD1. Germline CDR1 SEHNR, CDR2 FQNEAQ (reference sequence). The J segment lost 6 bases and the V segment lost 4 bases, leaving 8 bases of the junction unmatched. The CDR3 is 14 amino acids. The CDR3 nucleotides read TGTGCCAGCAGCTCCAGACAGGGAGGAGATGGCTACACCTTC. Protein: CASSSRQGGDGYTF.

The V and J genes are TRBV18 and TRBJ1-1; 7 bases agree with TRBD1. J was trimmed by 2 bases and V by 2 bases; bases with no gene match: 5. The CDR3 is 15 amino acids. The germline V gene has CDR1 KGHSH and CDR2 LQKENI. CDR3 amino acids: CASSPGQEINTEAFF. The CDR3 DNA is TGTGCCAGCTCACCAGGACAGGAGATTAACACTGAAGCTTTCTTT.

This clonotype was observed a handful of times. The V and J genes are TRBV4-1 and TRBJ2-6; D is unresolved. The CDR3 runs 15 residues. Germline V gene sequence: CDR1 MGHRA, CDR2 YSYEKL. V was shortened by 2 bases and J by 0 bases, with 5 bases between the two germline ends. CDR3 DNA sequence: TGCGCCAGCAGCCAACCAACCTCTGGGGCCAACGTCCTGACTTTC. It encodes CASSQPTSGANVLTF.

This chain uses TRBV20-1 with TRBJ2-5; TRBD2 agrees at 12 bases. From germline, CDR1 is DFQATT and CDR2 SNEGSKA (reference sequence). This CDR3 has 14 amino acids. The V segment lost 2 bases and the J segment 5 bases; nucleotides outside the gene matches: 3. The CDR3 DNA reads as TGCAGTGCTAGACTAGCGGGAGGGTATGAGACCCAGTACTTC. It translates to CSARLAGGYETQYF.

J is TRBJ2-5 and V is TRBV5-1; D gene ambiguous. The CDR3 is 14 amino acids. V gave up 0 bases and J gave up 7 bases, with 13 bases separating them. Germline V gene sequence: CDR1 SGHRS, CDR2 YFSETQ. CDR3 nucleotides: TGCGCCAGCAGCTTGGCGGTGTCGAGTGGGACCCAGTACTTC. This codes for CASSLAVSSGTQYF.

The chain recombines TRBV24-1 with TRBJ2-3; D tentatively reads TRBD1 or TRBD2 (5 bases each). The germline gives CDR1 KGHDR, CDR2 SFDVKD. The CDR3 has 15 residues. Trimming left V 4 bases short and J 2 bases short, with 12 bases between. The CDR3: CATSDRDEPTDTQYF. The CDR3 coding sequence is TGTGCCACCAGTGACCGGGACGAGCCCACAGATACGCAGTATTTT.

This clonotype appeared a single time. The DNA of the CDR3 is TGCAGCGTTATAGGGACAGACTATGGCTACACCTTC. It translates to CSVIGTDYGYTF. This chain uses TRBV29-1 with TRBJ1-2; TRBD1 aligns across 7 bases. Germline CDR1 and CDR2: SQVTM and ANQGSEA. The V segment lost 5 bases and the J segment 3 bases; nucleotides outside the gene matches: 3. The CDR3 spans 12 residues.

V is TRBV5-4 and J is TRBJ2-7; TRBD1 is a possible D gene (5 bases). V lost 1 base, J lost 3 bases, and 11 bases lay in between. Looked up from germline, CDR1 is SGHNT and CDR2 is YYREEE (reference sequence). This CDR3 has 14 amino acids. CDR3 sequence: CASSLTGAGYEQYF. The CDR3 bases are TGTGCCAGCAGCTTGACTGGGGCTGGCTACGAGCAGTACTTC.

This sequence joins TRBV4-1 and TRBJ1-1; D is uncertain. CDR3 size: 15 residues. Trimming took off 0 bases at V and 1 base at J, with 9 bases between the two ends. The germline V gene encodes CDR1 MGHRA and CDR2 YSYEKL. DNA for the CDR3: TGCGCCAGCAGCCAAGATCAGGCACCGAACACTGAAGCTTTCTTT. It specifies CASSQDQAPNTEAFF.

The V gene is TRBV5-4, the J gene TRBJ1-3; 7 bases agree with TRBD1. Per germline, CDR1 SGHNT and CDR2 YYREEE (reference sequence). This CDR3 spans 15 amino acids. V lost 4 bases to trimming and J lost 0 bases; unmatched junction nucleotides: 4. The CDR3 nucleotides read TGTGCCAGCAGCCGACAGGGCTACTCTGGAAACACCATATATTTT. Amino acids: CASSRQGYSGNTIYF. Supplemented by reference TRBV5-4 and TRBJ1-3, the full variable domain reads ETGVTQSPTHLIKTRGQQVTLRCSSQSGHNTVSWYQQALGQGPQFIFQYYREEENGRGNFPPRFSGLQFPNYSSELNVNALELDDSALYLCASSRQGYSGNTIYFGEGSWLTVV.

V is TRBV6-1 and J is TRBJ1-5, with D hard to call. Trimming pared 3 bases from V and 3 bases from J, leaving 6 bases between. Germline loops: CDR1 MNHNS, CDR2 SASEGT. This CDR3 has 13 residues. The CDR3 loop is CASSDTYNQPQHF. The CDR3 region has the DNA TGTGCCAGCAGTGACACCTACAATCAGCCCCAGCATTTT.

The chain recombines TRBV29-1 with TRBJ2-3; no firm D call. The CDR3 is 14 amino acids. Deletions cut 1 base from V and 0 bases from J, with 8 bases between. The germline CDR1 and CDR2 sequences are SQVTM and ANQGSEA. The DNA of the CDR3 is TGCAGCGTTGAAGGGGCTACTAGCACAGATACGCAGTATTTT. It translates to CSVEGATSTDTQYF.

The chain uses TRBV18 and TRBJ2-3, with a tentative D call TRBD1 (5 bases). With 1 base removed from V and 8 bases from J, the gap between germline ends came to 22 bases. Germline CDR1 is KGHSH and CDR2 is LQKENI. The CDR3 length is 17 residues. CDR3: CASSPQPTSSIQGTQYF. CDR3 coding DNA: TGTGCCAGCTCACCACAGCCAACATCAAGCATTCAGGGTACGCAGTATTTT.

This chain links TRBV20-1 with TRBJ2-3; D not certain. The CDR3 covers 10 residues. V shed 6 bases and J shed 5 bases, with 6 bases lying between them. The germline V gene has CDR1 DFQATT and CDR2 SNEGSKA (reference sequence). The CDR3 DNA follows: TGCAGTGCCACAATAGATACGCAGTATTTT. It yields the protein CSATIDTQYF.

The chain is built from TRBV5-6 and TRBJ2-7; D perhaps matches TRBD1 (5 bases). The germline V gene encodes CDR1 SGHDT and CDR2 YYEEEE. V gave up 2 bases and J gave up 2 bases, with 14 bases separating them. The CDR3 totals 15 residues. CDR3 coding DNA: TGTGCCAGCAGCTTTTTAGACAGCAACACCTACGAGCAGTACTTC. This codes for CASSFLDSNTYEQYF.

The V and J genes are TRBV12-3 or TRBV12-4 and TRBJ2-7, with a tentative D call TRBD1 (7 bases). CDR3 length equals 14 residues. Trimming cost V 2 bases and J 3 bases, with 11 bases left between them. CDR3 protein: CASSLLQGGYEQYF. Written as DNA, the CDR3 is TGTGCCAGCAGTTTATTGCAGGGGGGCTACGAGCAGTACTTC.

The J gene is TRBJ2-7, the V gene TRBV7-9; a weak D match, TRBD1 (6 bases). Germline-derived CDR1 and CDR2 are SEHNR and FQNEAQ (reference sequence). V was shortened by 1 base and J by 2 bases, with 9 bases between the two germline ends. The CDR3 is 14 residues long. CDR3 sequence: CASSLGGPPYEQYF. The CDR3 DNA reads TGTGCCAGCAGCTTAGGGGGGCCTCCCTACGAGCAGTACTTC.

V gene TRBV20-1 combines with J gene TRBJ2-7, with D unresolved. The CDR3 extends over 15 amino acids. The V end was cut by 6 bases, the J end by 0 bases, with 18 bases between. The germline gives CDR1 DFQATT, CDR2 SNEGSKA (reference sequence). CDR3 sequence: CSAPSGPLSSYEQYF. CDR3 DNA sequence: TGCAGTGCGCCAAGTGGGCCTTTAAGCTCCTACGAGCAGTACTTC.

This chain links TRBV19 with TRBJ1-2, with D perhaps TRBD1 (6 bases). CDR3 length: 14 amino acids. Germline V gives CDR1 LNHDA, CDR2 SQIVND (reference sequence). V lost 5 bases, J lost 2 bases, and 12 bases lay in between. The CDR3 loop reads CASSPHTGNYGYTF. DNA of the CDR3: TGTGCCAGTAGTCCCCACACAGGGAACTATGGCTACACCTTC.

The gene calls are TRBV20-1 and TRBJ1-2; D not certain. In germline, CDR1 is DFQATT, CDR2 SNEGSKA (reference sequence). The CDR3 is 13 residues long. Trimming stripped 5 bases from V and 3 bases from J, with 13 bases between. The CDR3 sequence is CSAAEAGHYGYTF. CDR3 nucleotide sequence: TGCAGTGCTGCGGAGGCAGGCCACTATGGCTACACCTTC.